This T cell receptor beta chain was profiled in a study of T cells in Graves' hyperthyroidism and ophthalmopathy. This clonotype was recorded a few times. Regions amplified from RNA transcripts were the TCR beta CDR3 regions. The HTBI primer set drove a first-round RT-PCR of the TCR CDR3. TCRdb independently ran MiXCR on the multiplex PCR reads; one entry per CDR3 protein. The sample has 300,000 to 450,000 distinct CDR3 sequences; about 13% are singletons. In patients aged 18 to 65, hyperthyroidism was newly diagnosed, with duration under 2 months. Used for diagnoses were clinical symptoms, serum thyroxine and TRAb, thyroid ultrasound and orbital computed tomography. The CDR3 loop spans 16 amino acids. Per germline, CDR1 LGHDT and CDR2 YNNKEL (reference sequence). The junction had 7 bases not matched to a gene; V was cut back by 1 base and J by 4 bases.

Sequencing used blood. This clonotype originated in a man aged 30 to 39 with Graves' hyperthyroidism that later progressed to Graves' ophthalmopathy. The chain uses TRBV3-1 and TRBJ2-1; 7 bases are shared with TRBD2. CDR3 in DNA: TGTGCCAGCAGCCAAGCGAAGCGGGGCCCTTACAATGAGCAGTTCTTC. Translated: CASSQAKRGPYNEQFF.